This T cell receptor beta chain was sequenced in a study of shared T cell receptors in the human thymus (dated by TCRdb to the early 2020s). For the wider study: The study examined how self-reactive, shared T-cell receptor alpha chains are generated in the human thymus.

In the germline V gene, CDR1 corresponds to SGHTA and CDR2 to FQGNSA. V sheds 7 bases and J sheds 7 bases, leaving 16 bases between their ends. Reading from cysteine to phenylalanine, the CDR3 counts 13 amino acids. Just CDR3 DNA is preserved here, 39 bases in frame from base 1. On this clone: There is no known antigen for this receptor. The sample holds no much larger clone one base away, and base qualities are not on file.

The receptor library was made with the immunoSEQ multiplex PCR assay. The immuneACCESS repertoire file appears here via TCRdb, limited to in-frame rearrangements. These files lack a portion of the clones; in checked studies, under half of the deficit traces to unresolved V genes, and the cause of the others is not known. A total of over 450,000 clones appear in this sample, about 80% of them only once. The ten most abundant clones make up more than 0.01% of the sample. The sample also formed part of further work on human thymus T cells. As noted in the second study: Immunologically healthy infants undergoing open corrective cardiac surgery for congenital heart defects in Finland were used as donors. Thymus tissue was obtained as surgical resects removed during corrective cardiac surgery. Biased V and J gene segment usage appeared to be present in both thymic and peripheral blood repertoires. Highly overlapping thymic TCR repertoires among unrelated individuals were reported in the related research. The study described the TCR alpha and beta repertoires in about eight infant thymus samples and a handful of matching peripheral blood samples. The infant donors were roughly 7 to 244 days old, and the cohort included five to seven males and two females. Thymocytes were released mechanically from tissue and stored at -70 °C as pellets of about 10-34 million cells. A QIAsymphony instrument was used to extract genomic DNA from the frozen cell pellets. The immunoSEQ multiplex PCR assay was used to amplify the TCRB and TCRAD loci from a standardized amount of quality-controlled genomic DNA. The amplicons covered the V(D)J region and were long enough to include the CDR3 and to identify the V and J genes. The amplicons were sequenced on an Illumina platform via the commercial immunoSEQ service. Primer bias and sequencing errors were corrected using previously described methods, and TCRAD and TCRB definitions followed the IMGT database. Analysis of the repertoires was done with immunoSEQ Analyzer 3.0 and VDJTools and included basic statistics, V/J segment usage, diversity estimates, rarefaction and pairwise overlap. Chao1, ChaoE, Efron-Thisted, Shannon and inverse Simpson indices were used to estimate diversity, which was also estimated on datasets down-sampled to the smallest sample. Repertoire overlap used strict matching of CDR3 nucleotide sequence, V gene and J gene, with Jaccard-based multidimensional scaling clustering. On average, roughly 810,000 unique TCRB clonotypes were obtained from thymus samples, compared with 65,000 to 90,000 from blood samples.

The receptor chain draws on TRBV7-2 and TRBJ1-1; a tentative D call is TRBD1 (5 bases match). The sample was thymocytes. The clonotype comes from a boy less than two years old with a congenital heart defect. Donor details come from another sample of the same person, matched by shared clones. The DNA sequence is TGTGCCAGCACCATGGGGCTAAACCATGAAGCTTTCTTT. It encodes CASTMGLNHEAFF.